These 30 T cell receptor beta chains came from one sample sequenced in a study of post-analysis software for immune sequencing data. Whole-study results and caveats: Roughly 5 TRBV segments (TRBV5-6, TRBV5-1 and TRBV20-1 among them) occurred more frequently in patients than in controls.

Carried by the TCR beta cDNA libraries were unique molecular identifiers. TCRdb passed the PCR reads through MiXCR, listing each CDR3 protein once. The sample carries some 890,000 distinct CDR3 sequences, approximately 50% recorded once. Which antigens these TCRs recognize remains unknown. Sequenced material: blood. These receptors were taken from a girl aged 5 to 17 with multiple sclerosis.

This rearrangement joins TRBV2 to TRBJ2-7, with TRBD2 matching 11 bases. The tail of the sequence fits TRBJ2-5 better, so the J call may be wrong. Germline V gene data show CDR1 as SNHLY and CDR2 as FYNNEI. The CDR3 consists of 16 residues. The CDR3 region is CASSEMVSGGEETQYF. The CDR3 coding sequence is TGTGCCAGCAGTGAAATGGTTAGCGGGGGGGAAGAGACCCAGTACTTC.

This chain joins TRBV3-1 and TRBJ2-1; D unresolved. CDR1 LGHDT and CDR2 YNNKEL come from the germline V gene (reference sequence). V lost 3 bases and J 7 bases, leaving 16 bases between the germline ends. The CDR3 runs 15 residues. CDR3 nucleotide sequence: TGTGCCAGCAGCCATCTATTAGTAGGCGGAAATGAGCAGTTCTTC. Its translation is CASSHLLVGGNEQFF.

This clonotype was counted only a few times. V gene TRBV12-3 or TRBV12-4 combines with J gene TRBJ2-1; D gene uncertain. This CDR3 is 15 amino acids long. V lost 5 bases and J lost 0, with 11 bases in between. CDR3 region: CASSARRISYNEQFF. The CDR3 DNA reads TGTGCCAGCAGTGCCCGACGGATCTCCTACAATGAGCAGTTCTTC.

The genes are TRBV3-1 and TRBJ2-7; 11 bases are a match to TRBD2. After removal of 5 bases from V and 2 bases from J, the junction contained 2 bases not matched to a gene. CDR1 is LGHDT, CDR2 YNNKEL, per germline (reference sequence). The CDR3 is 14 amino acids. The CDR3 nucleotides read TGTGCCAGCAGCTCGACTAGCGGGGCCTACGAGCAGTACTTC. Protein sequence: CASSSTSGAYEQYF.

CDR3 bases: TGTGCCAGCTCTCCTACCGGGACAGGGGACATCAAGCAGTACTTC. This sequence encodes CASSPTGTGDIKQYF. This chain connects TRBV18 to TRBJ2-5, with TRBD1 matching 10 bases. The V gene end was trimmed by 6 bases and the J gene end by 11 bases; junction bases not matched to a gene: 15. CDR1 is KGHSH and CDR2 is LQKENI in the germline V gene. This CDR3 comprises 15 residues.

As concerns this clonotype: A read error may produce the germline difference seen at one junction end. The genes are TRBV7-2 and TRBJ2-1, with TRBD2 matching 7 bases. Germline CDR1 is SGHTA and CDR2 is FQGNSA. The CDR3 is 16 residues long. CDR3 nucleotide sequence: TGTGCCAGCAGCTTAGTTTGGCGGGGGTCCTCCAATGAGCAGTTCTTC. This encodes CASSLVWRGSSNEQFF.

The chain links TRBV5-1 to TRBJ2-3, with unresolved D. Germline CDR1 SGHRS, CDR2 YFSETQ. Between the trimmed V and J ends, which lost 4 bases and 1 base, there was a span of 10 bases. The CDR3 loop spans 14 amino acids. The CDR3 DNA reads TGCGCCAGCAGCCCAGTATCGGGCACAGATACGCAGTATTTT. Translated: CASSPVSGTDTQYF.

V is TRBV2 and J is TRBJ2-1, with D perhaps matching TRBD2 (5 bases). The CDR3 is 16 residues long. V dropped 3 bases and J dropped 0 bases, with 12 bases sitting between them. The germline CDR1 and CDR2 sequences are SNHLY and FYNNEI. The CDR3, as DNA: TGTGCCAGCAGTGAGAGGCGGGCGTCCTCCTACAATGAGCAGTTCTTC. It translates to CASSERRASSYNEQFF.

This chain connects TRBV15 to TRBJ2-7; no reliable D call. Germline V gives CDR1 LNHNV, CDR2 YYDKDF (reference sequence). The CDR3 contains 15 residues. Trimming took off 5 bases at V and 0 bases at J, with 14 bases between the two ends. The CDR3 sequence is CATSGSRPGSYEQYF. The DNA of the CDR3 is TGTGCCACCAGCGGGTCGCGCCCCGGCTCCTACGAGCAGTACTTC.

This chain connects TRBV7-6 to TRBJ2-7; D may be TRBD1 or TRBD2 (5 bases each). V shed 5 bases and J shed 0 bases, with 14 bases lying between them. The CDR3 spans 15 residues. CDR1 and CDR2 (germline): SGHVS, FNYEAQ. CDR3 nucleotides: TGTGCCAGCAGCCCTTATGGGGGATACTCCTACGAGCAGTACTTC. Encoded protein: CASSPYGGYSYEQYF.

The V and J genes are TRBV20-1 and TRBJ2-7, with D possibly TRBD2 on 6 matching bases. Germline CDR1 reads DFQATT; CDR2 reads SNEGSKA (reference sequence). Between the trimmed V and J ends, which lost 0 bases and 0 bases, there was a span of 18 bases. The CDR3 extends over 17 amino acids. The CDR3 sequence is CSARDAEGAGSSYEQYF. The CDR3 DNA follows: TGCAGTGCTAGAGATGCGGAAGGGGCGGGGAGCTCCTACGAGCAGTACTTC.

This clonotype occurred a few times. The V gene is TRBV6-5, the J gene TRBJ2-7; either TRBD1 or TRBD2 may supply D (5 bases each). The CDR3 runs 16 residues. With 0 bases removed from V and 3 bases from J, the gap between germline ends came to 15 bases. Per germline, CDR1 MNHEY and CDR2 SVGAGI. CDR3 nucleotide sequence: TGTGCCAGCAGTTACTCGCCGGGACCCCCGCACTACGAGCAGTACTTC. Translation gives CASSYSPGPPHYEQYF.

The CDR3 protein is CSARDPSSYNEQFF. CDR3 sequence (DNA): TGCAGTGCTAGAGATCCCAGCTCCTACAATGAGCAGTTCTTC. The chain has TRBV20-1 and TRBJ2-1; D gene uncertain. V lost 0 bases, J lost 0 bases, and 6 bases lay in between. CDR3 length: 14 residues. Germline CDR1 DFQATT, CDR2 SNEGSKA (reference sequence).

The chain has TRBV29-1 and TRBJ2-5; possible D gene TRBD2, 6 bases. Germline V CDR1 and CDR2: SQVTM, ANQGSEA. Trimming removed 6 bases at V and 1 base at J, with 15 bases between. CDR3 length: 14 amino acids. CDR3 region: CSVELRLVQETQYF. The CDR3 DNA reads TGCAGCGTCGAACTTAGACTAGTCCAAGAGACCCAGTACTTC.

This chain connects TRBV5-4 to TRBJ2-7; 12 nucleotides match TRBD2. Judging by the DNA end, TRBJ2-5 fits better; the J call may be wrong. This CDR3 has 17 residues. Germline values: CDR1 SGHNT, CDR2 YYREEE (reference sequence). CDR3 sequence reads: CASSPGLAGKRRETQYF. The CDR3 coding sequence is TGTGCCAGCAGCCCGGGACTAGCGGGCAAACGACGGGAGACCCAGTACTTC.

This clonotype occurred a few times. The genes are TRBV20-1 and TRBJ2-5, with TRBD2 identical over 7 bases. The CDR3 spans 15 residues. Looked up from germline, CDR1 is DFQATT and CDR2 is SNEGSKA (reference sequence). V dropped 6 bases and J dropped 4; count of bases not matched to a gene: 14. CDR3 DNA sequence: TGCAGTGCGTGGGAGGGCGGGATCTCGGGAGAGACCCAGTACTTC. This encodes CSAWEGGISGETQYF.

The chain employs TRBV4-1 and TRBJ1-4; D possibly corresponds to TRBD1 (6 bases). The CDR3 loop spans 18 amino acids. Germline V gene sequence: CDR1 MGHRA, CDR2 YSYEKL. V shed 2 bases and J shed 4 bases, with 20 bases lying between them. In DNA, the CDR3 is TGCGCCAGCAGCCAAAGATTCCCGGGGGGCGACGGTAATGAAAAACTGTTTTTT. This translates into CASSQRFPGGDGNEKLFF.

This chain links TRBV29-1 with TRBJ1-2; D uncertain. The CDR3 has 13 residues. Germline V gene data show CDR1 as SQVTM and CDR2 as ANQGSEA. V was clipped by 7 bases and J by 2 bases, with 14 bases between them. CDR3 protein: CSGLRRGNYGYTF. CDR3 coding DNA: TGCAGCGGTTTGCGGCGGGGAAACTATGGCTACACCTTC. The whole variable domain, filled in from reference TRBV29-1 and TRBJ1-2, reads SAVISQKPSRDICQRGTSLTIQCQVDSQVTMMFWYRQQPGQSLTLIATANQGSEATYESGFVIDKFPISRPNLTFSTLTVSNMSPEDSSIYLCSGLRRGNYGYTFGSGTRLTVV.

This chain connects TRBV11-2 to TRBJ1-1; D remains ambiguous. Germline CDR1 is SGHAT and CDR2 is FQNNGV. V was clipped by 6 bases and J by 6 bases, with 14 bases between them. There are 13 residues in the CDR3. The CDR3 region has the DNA TGTGCCAGCAGGCCCATAGGAGGGTCTGAAGCTTTCTTT. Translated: CASRPIGGSEAFF.

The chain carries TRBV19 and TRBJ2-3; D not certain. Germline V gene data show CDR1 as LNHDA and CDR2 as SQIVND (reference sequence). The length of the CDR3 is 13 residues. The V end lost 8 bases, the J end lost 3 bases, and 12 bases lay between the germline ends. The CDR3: CASANMGTDTQYF. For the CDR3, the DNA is TGTGCCAGTGCGAATATGGGTACAGATACGCAGTATTTT.

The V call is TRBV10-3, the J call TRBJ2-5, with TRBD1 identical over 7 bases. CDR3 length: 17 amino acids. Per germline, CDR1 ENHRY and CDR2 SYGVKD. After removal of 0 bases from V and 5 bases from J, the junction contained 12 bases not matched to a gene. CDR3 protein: CAISESLGLDRPETQYF. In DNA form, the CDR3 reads TGTGCCATCAGTGAGTCACTGGGGCTGGACAGGCCGGAGACCCAGTACTTC.

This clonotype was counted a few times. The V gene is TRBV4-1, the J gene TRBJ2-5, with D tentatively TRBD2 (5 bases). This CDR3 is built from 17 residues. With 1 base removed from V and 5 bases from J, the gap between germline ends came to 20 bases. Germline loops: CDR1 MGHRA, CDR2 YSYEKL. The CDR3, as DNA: TGCGCCAGCAGCCAAGGTCTCACGGGAAAAGATAGGGAGACCCAGTACTTC. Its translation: CASSQGLTGKDRETQYF.

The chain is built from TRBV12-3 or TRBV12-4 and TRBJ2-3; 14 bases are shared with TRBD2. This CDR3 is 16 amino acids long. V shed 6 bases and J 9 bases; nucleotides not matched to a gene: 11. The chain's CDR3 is CASRTGTSGSPRTQYF. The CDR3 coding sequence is TGTGCCAGCAGGACCGGGACTAGCGGGAGTCCAAGGACGCAGTATTTT.

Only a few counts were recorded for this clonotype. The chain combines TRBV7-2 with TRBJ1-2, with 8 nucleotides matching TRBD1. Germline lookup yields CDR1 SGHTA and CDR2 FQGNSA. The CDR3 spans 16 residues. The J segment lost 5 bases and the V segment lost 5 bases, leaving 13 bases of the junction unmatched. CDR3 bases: TGTGCCAGCAGCCCCCTTTTTAGGCAGGGGGCTTATGGCTACACCTTC. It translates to CASSPLFRQGAYGYTF. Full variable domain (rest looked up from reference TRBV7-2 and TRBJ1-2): GAGVSQSPSNKVTEKGKDVELRCDPISGHTALYWYRQSLGQGLEFLIYFQGNSAPDKSGLPSDRFSAERTGGSVSTLTIQRTQQEDSAVYLCASSPLFRQGAYGYTFGSGTRLTVV.

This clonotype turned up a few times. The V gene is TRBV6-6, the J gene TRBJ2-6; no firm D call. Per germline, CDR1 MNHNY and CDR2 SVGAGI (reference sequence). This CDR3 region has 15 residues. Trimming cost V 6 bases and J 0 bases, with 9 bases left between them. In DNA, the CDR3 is TGTGCCAGCAGATGGACGGGCTCTGGGGCCAACGTCCTGACTTTC. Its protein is CASRWTGSGANVLTF.

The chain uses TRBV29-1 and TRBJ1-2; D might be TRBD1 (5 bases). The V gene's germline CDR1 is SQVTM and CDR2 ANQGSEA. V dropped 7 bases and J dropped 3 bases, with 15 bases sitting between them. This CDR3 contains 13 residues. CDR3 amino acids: CSADSIDHYGYTF. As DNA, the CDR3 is TGCAGCGCAGACAGCATTGATCACTATGGCTACACCTTC.

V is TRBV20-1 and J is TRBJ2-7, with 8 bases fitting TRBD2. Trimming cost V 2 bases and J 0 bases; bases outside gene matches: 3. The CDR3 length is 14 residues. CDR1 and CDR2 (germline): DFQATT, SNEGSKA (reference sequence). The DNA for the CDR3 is TGCAGTGCTAGAAAGCTAGCGGGCTCCTACGAGCAGTACTTC. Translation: CSARKLAGSYEQYF.

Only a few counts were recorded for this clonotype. CDR3: CSVVRGVQYF. In DNA, the CDR3 is TGCAGCGTCGTTCGGGGGGTGCAGTACTTC. The chain couples TRBV29-1 to TRBJ2-7; 7 nucleotides line up with TRBD2. This CDR3 region has 10 residues. The germline gives CDR1 SQVTM, CDR2 ANQGSEA. V gave up 6 bases and J gave up 9 bases; unmatched junction bases: 5.

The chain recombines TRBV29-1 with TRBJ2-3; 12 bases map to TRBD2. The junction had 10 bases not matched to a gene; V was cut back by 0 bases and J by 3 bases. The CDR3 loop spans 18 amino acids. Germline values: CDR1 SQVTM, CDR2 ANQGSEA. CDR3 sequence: CSVEDQKASGRETDTQYF. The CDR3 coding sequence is TGCAGCGTTGAAGATCAAAAAGCTAGCGGGAGGGAAACAGATACGCAGTATTTT.

The CDR3 DNA reads TGTGCCAGCAGCTTAGCGCGGTTGGTAGGCAGCTCCTACGAGCAGTACTTC. Protein sequence: CASSLARLVGSSYEQYF. This chain uses TRBV7-9 with TRBJ2-7; no firm D call. The length of the CDR3 is 17 residues. The V gene's germline CDR1 is SEHNR and CDR2 FQNEAQ (reference sequence). The germline V and J ends were trimmed by 0 bases and 0 bases, with 15 bases remaining between them.